This T cell receptor (beta chain) was sequenced for a study of CXCR3-negative and CXCR3-positive naive CD8 T cells. This CDR3 is built from 15 residues. Germline V gene lookup returns CDR1 LNHNV and CDR2 YYDKDF (reference sequence). Study-level points and caveats: With surface CD5 comparable between naive subsets, TCR strength was estimated using properties derived from the TRB CDR3. Both of the naive subsets showed about the same high diversity, but memory CD8+ cells had much less.

With UMI labels, 5' RACE was used to prepare the TRB cDNA libraries. TCRdb re-analyzed the 5' RACE reads; it lists each CDR3 protein once, without DNA. The sample data list about 130,000 distinct CDR3 sequences. Details on this clonotype: Its target is unknown.

Researchers reported sorting every CD8+ T cell subset in triplicate, 300,000 to 350,000 cells per sort. Naivety in CD8+ T cells corresponded to a CD45RO-CCR7+CD27+CD95- phenotype. The sample consisted of naive CXCR3- CD8+ T cells from blood. Subset indicated: CD45RO-CCR7+CD27+CD95- naive CD8+ T cells lacking CXCR3 (TNR3-). The receptor was derived from a human donor in good health. Some clones in this sample may be carry-over from other donors' samples. The chain has TRBV15 and TRBJ1-2; TCRdb names TRBD1, which stays unverified in the absence of DNA. This CDR3 reads CATTPAGTGSRGYTF. The variable domain in full, completed from reference TRBV15 and TRBJ1-2, reads DAMVIQNPRYQVTQFGKPVTLSCSQTLNHNVMYWYQQKSSQAPKLLFHYYDKDFNNEADTPDNFQSRRPNTSFCFLDIRSPGLGDTAMYLCATTPAGTGSRGYTFGSGTRLTVV.